The clone carrying this TCR beta chain has only a few counts. Its antigen is not known. Its ends do not fully match the called genes, so a read error is possible. The observed sequence ends 3 residues before the CDR3 terminus, with the missing tail filled in from the germline J gene. This sample is drawn from a study of T cell clonality in common variable immunodeficiency. General study results and limits: Reportedly, TCR beta sequences from common variable immunodeficiency showed fewer deletions and N-nucleotide insertions. Compared with controls, CVID subjects had fewer shared TCRbeta clones.

Donors gave roughly 5 to 8 ml heparinized peripheral whole blood. The germline CDR1 and CDR2 sequences are MNHEY and SVGEGT. This CDR3 spans 15 amino acids. Profiled with immunoSEQ multiplex PCR; TCRdb holds only in-frame clones, not every one. The repertoire consists of 35,000 to 45,000 clones, none detected only once. This chain links TRBV6-2 or TRBV6-3 with TRBJ1-5; D unresolved. The source is a person aged 18 to 70 in good health. What was sequenced was peripheral blood mononuclear cells. The CDR3 reads CATQVVRNSNRPQHF. The sequenced part of the CDR3 DNA is TGTGCCACCCAAGTCGTCCGAAATAGCAATCGGCCC.